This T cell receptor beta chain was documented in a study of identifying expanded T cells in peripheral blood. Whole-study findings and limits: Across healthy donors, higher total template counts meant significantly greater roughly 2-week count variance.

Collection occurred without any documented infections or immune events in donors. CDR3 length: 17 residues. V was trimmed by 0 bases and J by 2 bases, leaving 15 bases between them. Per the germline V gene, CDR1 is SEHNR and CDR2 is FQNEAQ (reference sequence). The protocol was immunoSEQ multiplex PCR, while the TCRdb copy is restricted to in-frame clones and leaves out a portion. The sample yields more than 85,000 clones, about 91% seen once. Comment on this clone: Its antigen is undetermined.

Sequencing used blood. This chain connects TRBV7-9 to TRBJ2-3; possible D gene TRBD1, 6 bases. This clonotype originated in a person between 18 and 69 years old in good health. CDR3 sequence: CASSLAGRGGDTDTQYF. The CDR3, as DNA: TGTGCCAGCAGCTTAGCGGGCAGGGGTGGAGACACAGATACGCAGTATTTT.